This T cell receptor (beta chain) emerged from a study of T-cell reconstitution after alpha-beta-depleted transplantation in children (dated by TCRdb to about 2016). For the wider study: The study quantitatively tracked T-cell immune reconstitution after TCRalphabeta/CD19-depleted allogeneic hematopoietic cell transplantation in children using TCR repertoire profiling.

Its CDR3 holds 11 amino acids, cysteine through phenylalanine. Of the read, only the CDR3 DNA is kept; its 33 bases are in frame from base 1. The V and J ends are trimmed by 4 bases and 6 bases, leaving 4 bases between them. The CDR1 and CDR2 encoded by the germline V gene are SGHTA and FQGNSA. The receptor library was made with PCR. The listed sequencing device is Illumina HiSeq 2500. Molecular barcoding was employed in the preparation of TCR libraries, with unique molecular identifiers being used to normalize TCRbeta repertoire quantification. TCRdb reanalyzed the raw reads on its own, using fastp at Q25 for trimming and MiXCR for clone calling, and kept in-frame beta chains. Identical CDR3 protein sequences are pooled into one entry, listed with their most common genes and DNA. The sample has about 360,000 distinct CDR3 sequences on record, about an eighth of them singletons. The ten largest account for around 4.5% of the sample.

This clonotype was picked up many times. Its specific antigen is unknown. No much larger clone exists at a distance of one base, and base qualities are not known. Sequenced material: PBMCs, taken from the stem cell graft. Recombination linked TRBV7-2 to TRBJ2-1, with the identity of the D gene unclear. The receptor comes from a human donor who donated a stem cell graft to a child with Fanconi anemia. The DNA sequence follows: TGTGCCAGCAGCTCTAGCAATGAGCAGTTCTTC. Its protein product is CASSSSNEQFF.